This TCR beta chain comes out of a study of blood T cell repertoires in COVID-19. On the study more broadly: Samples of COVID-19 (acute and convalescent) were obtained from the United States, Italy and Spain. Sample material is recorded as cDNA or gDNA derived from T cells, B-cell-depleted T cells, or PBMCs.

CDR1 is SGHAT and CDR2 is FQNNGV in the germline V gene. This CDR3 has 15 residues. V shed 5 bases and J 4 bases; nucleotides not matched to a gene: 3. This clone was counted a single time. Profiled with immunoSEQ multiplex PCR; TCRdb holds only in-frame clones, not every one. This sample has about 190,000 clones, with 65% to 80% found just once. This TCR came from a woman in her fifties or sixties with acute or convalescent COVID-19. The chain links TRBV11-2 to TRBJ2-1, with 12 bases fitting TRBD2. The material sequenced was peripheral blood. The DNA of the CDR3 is TGTGCCAGCAGCCGGACTAGCGGGGAGTACAATGAGCAGTTCTTC. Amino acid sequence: CASSRTSGEYNEQFF.